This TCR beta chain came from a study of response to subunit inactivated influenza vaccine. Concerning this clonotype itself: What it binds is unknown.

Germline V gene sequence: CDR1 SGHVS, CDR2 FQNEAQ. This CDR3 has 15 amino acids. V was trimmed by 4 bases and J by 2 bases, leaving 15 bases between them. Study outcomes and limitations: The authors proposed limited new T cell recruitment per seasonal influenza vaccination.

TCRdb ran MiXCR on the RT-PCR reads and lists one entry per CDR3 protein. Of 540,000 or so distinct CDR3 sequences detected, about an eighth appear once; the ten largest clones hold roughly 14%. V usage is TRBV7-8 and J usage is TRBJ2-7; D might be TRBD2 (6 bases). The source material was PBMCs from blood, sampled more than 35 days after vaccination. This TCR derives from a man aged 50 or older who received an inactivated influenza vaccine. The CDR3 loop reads CASSYAGLGTYEQYF. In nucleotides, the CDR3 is TGTGCCAGCAGCTACGCGGGATTAGGGACCTACGAGCAGTACTTC.